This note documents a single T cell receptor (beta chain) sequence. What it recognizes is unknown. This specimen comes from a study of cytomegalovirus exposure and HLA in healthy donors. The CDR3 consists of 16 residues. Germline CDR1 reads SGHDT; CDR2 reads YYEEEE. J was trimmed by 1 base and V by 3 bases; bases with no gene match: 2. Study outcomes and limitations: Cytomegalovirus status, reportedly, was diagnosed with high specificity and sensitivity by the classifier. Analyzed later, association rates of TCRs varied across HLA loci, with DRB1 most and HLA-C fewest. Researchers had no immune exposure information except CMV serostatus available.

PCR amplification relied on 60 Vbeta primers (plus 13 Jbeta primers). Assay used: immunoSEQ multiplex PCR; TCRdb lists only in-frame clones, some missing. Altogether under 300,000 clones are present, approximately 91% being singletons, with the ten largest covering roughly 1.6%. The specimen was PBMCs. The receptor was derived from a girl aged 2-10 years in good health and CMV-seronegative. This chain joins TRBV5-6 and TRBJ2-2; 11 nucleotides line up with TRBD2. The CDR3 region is CASSSGTSGNTGELFF. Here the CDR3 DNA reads TGTGCCAGCAGCTCCGGGACTAGCGGGAACACCGGGGAGCTGTTTTTT.